These 3 T cell receptor beta chains were all obtained from the same sample, sequenced in a study of T cells in Graves' hyperthyroidism and ophthalmopathy. The source material, RNA transcripts, was used to amplify TCR beta CDR3 regions. The TCR CDR3 was amplified in a first-round RT-PCR using the HTBI primer set. TCRdb called the multiplex PCR reads again in MiXCR, with one record for every CDR3 protein. The sample has about 380,000 distinct CDR3 sequences, about 14% seen once; the top ten hold roughly a fifth. Material: blood. The receptors come from a woman under 40 with Graves' ophthalmopathy.

There are many counts of this clonotype. The chain combines TRBV28 with TRBJ1-3; 11 bases match TRBD1. In germline, CDR1 is MDHEN, CDR2 SYDVKM. V lost 5 bases, J lost 7 bases, and 7 bases stayed unmatched. This CDR3 spans 15 amino acids. This chain's CDR3 is CASSPDGTGGNTIYF. Here the CDR3 DNA reads TGTGCCAGCAGTCCGGACGGGACAGGGGGTAACACCATATATTTT.

This clonotype was detected ten times or more. V usage is TRBV27 and J usage is TRBJ1-5; D gene ambiguous. From germline, CDR1 is MNHEY and CDR2 SMNVEV (reference sequence). Trimming stripped 5 bases from V and 6 bases from J, with 8 bases between. There are 12 residues in the CDR3. The DNA for the CDR3 is TGTGCCAGCAGTAATGGGTTTCAGCCCCAGCATTTT. Protein product: CASSNGFQPQHF.

This clonotype showed up many times. The chain carries TRBV30 and TRBJ1-1; D is ambiguous. The CDR3 has 13 residues. Germline CDR1 is GTSNPN and CDR2 is SVGIG (reference sequence). Trimming removed 3 bases from V and 3 bases from J, with 11 bases in between. The CDR3 sequence: CAWRNPGDTEAFF. The CDR3 region has the DNA TGTGCCTGGAGAAACCCTGGGGACACTGAAGCTTTCTTT.